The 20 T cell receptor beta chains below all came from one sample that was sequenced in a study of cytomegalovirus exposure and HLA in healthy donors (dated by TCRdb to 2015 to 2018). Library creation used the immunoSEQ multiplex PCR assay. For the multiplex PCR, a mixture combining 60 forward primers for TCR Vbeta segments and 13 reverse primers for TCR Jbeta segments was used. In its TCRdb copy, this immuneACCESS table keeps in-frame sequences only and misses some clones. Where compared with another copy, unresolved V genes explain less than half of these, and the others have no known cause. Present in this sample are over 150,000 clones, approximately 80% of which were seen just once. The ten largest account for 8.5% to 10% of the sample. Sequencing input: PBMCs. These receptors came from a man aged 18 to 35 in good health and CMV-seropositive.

This chain's CDR3 is CASSWSGEQYF. CDR3 sequence (DNA): TGTGCCAGCAGTTGGAGTGGGGAGCAGTACTTC. The V and J genes are TRBV27 and TRBJ2-7; D unresolved. Looked up from germline, CDR1 is MNHEY and CDR2 is SMNVEV (reference sequence). Trimming stripped 4 bases from V and 7 bases from J, with 8 bases between. The CDR3 runs 11 residues.

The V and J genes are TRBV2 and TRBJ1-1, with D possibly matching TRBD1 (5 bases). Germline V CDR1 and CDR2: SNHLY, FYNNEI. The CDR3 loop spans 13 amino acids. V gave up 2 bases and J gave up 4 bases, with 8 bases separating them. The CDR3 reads CASSENGGTEAFF. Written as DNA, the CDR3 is TGTGCCAGCAGTGAAAACGGGGGCACTGAAGCTTTCTTT. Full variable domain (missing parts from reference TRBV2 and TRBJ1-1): EPEVTQTPSHQVTQMGQEVILRCVPISNHLYFYWYRQILGQKVEFLVSFYNNEISEKSEIFDDQFSVERPDGSNFTLKIRSTKLEDSAMYFCASSENGGTEAFFGQGTRLTVV.

In DNA, the CDR3 is TGCAGCACCCGAGTGAGATACGGACTAGCGGGAGCCTCAAGGCGGGTTCAAATCGAGCAGTTCTTC. This codes for CSTRVRYGLAGASRRVQIEQFF. V gene TRBV29-1 combines with J gene TRBJ2-1; 13 bases match TRBD2. Germline CDR1 SQVTM, CDR2 ANQGSEA. The CDR3 covers 22 residues. V was clipped by 8 bases and J by 10 bases; unmatched bases: 35.

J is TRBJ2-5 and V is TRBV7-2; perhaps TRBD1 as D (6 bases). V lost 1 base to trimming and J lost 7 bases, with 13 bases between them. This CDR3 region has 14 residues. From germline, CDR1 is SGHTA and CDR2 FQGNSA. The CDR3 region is CASSLDARGGTQYF. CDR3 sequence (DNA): TGTGCCAGCAGCTTAGACGCCCGAGGGGGGACCCAGTACTTC.

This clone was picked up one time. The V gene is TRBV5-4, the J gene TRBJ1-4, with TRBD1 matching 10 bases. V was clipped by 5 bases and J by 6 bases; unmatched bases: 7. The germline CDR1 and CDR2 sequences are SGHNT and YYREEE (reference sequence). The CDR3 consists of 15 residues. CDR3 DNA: TGTGCCAGCAGTAAAAAGACAGGGGGCTATGAAAAACTGTTTTTT. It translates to CASSKKTGGYEKLFF.

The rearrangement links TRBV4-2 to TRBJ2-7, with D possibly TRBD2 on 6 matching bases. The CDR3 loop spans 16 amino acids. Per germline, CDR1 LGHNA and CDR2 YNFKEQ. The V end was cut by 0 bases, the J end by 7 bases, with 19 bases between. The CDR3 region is CASSQDAGGALGEQYF. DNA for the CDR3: TGTGCCAGCAGCCAAGATGCGGGCGGGGCCTTGGGTGAGCAGTACTTC.

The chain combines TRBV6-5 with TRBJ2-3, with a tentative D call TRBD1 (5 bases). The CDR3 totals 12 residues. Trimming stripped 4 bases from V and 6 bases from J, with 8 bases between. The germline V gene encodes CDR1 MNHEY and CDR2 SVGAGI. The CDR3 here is CASSSRGDTQYF. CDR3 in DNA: TGTGCCAGCAGTTCTAGGGGTGATACGCAGTATTTT.

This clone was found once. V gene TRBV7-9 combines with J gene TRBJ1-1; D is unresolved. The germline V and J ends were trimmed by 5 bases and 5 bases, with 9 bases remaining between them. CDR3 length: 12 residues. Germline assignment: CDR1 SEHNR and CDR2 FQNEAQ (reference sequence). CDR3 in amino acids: CASSRSGTEAFF. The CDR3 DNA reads TGTGCCAGCAGCCGATCGGGGACTGAAGCTTTCTTT.

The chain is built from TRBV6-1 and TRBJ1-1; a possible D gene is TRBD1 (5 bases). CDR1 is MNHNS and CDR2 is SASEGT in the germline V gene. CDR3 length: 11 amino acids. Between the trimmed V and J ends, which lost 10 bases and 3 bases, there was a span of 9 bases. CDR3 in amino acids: CAISQDTEAFF. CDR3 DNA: TGTGCCATTTCACAGGACACTGAAGCTTTCTTT.

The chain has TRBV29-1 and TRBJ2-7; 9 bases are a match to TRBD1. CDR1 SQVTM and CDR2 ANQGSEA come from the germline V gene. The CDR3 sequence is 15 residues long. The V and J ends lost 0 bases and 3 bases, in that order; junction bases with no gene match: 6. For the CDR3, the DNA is TGCAGCGTTGAAGAGAAACAGGGGGCCGACTACGAGCAGTACTTC. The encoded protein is CSVEEKQGADYEQYF.

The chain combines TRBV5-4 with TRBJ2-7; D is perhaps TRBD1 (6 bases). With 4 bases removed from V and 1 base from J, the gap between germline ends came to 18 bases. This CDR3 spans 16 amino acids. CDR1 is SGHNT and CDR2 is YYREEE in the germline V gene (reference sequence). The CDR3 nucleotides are TGTGCCAGCAGCGGGGGCGAGGGACACCCTTCCTACGAGCAGTACTTC. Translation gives CASSGGEGHPSYEQYF.

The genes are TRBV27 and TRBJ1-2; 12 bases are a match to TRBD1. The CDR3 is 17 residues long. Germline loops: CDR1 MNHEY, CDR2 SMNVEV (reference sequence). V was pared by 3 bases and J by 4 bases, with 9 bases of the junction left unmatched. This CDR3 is CASSFLTGTGGFYGYTF. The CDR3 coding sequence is TGTGCCAGCAGTTTCCTTACAGGGACAGGGGGCTTCTATGGCTACACCTTC.

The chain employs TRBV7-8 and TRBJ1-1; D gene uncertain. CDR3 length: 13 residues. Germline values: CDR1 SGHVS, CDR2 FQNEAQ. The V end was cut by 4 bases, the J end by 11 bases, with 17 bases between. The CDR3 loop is CASSSPLRPRAFF. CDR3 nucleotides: TGTGCCAGCAGCTCACCCCTTCGTCCCAGGGCTTTCTTT.

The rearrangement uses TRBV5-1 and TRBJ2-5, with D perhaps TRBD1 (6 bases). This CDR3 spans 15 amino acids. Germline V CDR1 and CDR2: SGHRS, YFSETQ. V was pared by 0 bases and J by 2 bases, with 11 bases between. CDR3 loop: CASSLGTAIQETQYF. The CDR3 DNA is TGCGCCAGCAGCTTGGGGACAGCCATTCAAGAGACCCAGTACTTC.

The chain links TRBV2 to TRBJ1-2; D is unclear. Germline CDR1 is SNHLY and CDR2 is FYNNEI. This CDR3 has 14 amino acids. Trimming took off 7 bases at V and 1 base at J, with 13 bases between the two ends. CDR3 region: CASTRVDRNYGYTF. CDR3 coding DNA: TGTGCCAGCACTCGGGTGGATCGTAACTATGGCTACACCTTC.

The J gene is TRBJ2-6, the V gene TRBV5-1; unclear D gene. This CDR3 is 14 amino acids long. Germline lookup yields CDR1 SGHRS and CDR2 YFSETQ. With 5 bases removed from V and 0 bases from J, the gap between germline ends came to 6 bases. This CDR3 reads CASRVSSGANVLTF. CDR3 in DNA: TGCGCCAGCAGGGTGAGCTCTGGGGCCAACGTCCTGACTTTC.

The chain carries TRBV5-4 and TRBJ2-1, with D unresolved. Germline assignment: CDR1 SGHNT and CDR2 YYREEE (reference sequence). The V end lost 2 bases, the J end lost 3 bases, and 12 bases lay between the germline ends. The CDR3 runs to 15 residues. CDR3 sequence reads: CASSFWIADYNEQFF. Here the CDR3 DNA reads TGTGCCAGCAGCTTTTGGATAGCAGACTACAATGAGCAGTTCTTC.

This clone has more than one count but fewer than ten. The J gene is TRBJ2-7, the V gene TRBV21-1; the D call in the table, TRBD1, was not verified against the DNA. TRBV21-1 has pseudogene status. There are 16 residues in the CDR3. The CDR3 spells CASSKELGQGAYEQYF. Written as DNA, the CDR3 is TGTGCCAGCAGCAAAGAGTTGGGACAGGGGGCCTACGAGCAGTACTTC.

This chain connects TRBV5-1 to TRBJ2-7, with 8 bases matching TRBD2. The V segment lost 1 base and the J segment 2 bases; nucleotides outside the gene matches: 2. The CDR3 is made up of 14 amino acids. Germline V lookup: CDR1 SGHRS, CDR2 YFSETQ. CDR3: CASSLISGTYEQYF. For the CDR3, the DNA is TGCGCCAGCAGCTTGATTAGCGGGACCTACGAGCAGTACTTC.

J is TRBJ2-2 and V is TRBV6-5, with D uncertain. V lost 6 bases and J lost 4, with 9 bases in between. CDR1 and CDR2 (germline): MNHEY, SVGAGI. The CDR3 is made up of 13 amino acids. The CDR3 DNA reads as TGTGCCAGCAGATACACCGGCACCGGGGAGCTGTTTTTT. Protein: CASRYTGTGELFF.